This T cell receptor beta chain is drawn from a study of blood T cell repertoires in COVID-19. The wider study: Material from acute and convalescent COVID-19 was sourced from the United States, Italy and Spain. The analysed material was cDNA or gDNA that came from T cells, B-cell-depleted T cells, or PBMCs.

CDR3 length: 16 amino acids. The germline V gene encodes CDR1 SGDLS and CDR2 YYNGEE. V lost 0 bases and J lost 2; bases outside the gene matches: 4. Original methodology: The authors estimated nucleated cell counts from reference gene primer amplification. TCRdb keeps only in-frame clones here, not all; method: immunoSEQ multiplex PCR. V and J calls and clone size are given by that table; D and trimming were obtained from the DNA. Here the sample spans 150,000 or so clones, over 75% being singletons. V is TRBV9 and J is TRBJ2-2, with TRBD1 identical over 7 bases. This TCR was sampled from a man between 65 and 79 years old who had recovered from COVID-19. Sequencing input: peripheral blood. CDR3 sequence reads: CASSVGGQINTGELFF. CDR3 sequence (DNA): TGTGCCAGCAGCGTAGGGGGACAGATCAACACCGGGGAGCTGTTTTTT.